Sequencing of this TCR beta chain was carried out in a study of T cells in Graves' hyperthyroidism and ophthalmopathy. As for the study in general: Before treatment of any kind, peripheral blood was taken at initial diagnosis.

What was amplified from RNA transcripts were TCR beta CDR3 regions. RT-PCR in the first round (using the HTBI primer set) targeted the TCR CDR3. TCRdb recomputed calls from the multiplex PCR reads with MiXCR, one row per CDR3 protein. The sample has hundreds of thousands of distinct CDR3 sequences; 16% are singletons. The CDR3 extends over 16 amino acids. Trimming removed 2 bases at V and 4 bases at J, with 20 bases between. In germline, CDR1 is DFQATT, CDR2 SNEGSKA (reference sequence). In the case of this clonotype: Its antigen is undetermined.

General study points: Ophthalmopathy, which appeared later, was predicted by the model a median 6.5 months before onset. Ophthalmopathy and stable hyperthyroidism were separated by a 13 V-J model.

Material: blood. The clonotype comes from a woman aged 18-35 years with Graves' hyperthyroidism. The rearrangement uses TRBV20-1 and TRBJ1-1; a weak D match, TRBD1 (6 bases). CDR3 bases: TGCAGTGCTAGAAAGAGGGGACAACCCTTGGGCACTGAAGCTTTCTTT. Amino acid sequence: CSARKRGQPLGTEAFF.